This T cell receptor beta chain comes out of a study of vaccination effects on CD4 cells after COVID-19. Between the trimmed V and J ends, which lost 1 base and 7 bases, there was a span of 10 bases. From germline, CDR1 is LGHDT and CDR2 YNNKEL (reference sequence). CDR3 length: 13 amino acids. General study results and limits: Small numbers of convalescent patients limited the study. It also lacked early post-infection timepoints.

As for this clone: What it recognizes is unknown.

Produced via immunoSEQ multiplex PCR; TCRdb's table is partial and in-frame only. The repertoire holds around 25,000 clones, with about 75% as singletons. Before any sequencing was done, the ViraFEST assay used viral peptide pools to expand antigen-specific CD4+ T cells. On roughly day 10 of culture, CD4+ T cells were separated out. The cohort was immunized with two doses of either the BNT162b2 or mRNA-1273 vaccine. Nucleocapsid antibody tests were negative, and the vaccine recipients had no prior SARS-CoV-2 infection. Wells containing two million PBMC each were cultured with approximately 9.2 IU/ml IL-2 and 10 ug/ml peptides. Researchers swapped half the medium for IL-2 medium on both days 3 and 7.

The sample here was CD4+ T cells from PBMCs cultured with SARS-CoV-2 spike peptides, taken after COVID-19 vaccination. This clonotype was sampled from a human donor who received a COVID-19 vaccine. Some clones in this sample may be carry-over from other donors' samples. This sequence joins TRBV3-1 (or the pseudogene TRBV3-2) and TRBJ1-2, with D perhaps TRBD1 (5 bases). CDR3 sequence: CASSQVGAGGYTF. CDR3 nucleotide sequence: TGTGCCAGCAGCCAAGTCGGGGCGGGTGGCTACACCTTC.